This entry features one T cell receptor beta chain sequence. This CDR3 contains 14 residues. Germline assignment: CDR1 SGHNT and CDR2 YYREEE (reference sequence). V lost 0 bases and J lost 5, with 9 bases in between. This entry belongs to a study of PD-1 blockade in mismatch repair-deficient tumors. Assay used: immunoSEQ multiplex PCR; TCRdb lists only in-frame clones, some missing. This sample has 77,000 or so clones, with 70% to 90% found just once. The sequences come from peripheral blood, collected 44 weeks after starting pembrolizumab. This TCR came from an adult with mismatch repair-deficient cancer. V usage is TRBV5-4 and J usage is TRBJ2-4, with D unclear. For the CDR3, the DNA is TGTGCCAGCAGCTTGGGAGCAGTACAAAACATTCAGTACTTC. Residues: CASSLGAVQNIQYF.